Listed below are T cell receptor beta chains from one sample, sequenced in a study of blood T cell repertoires in COVID-19. Assay used: immunoSEQ multiplex PCR; TCRdb lists only in-frame clones, some missing. The table records 100,000 to 130,000 clones, 85% to 95% of them present only once. Sequenced sample: peripheral blood. These receptor sequences come from a woman younger than 45 with acute or convalescent COVID-19. The CDR3 runs from the conserved cysteine through the conserved F or W. D genes are given only for firm matches. Part of the rows lack a size; the others show once, few, many or a class for expanded clones.

V gene	clone size	D gene	J gene	CDR3 DNA	CDR3 protein
TRBV3-1/TRBV3-2	.	.	TRBJ1-2	TGTGCCAGCAGCCAAGATATTGCAAGGGGCGGCTACACCTTC	CASSQDIARGGYTF
TRBV30	.	TRBD1	TRBJ1-2	TGTGCCTGGGCAGACAGGGTCTTTGGCTACACCTTC	CAWADRVFGYTF
TRBV18	.	.	TRBJ1-2	TGTGCCAGCTCACCATCGGGGGAACAGGTCTATGGCTACACCTTC	CASSPSGEQVYGYTF
TRBV9	.	.	TRBJ2-5	TGTGCCAGCAGCCCGGGGACTGTCTTGTACCAAGAGACCCAGTACTTC	CASSPGTVLYQETQYF
TRBV28	.	.	TRBJ1-3	TGTGCCAGCAGTACCACGGTCGGGGGTTTCTCTGGAAACACCATATATTTT	CASSTTVGGFSGNTIYF
TRBV11-2	.	TRBD1	TRBJ1-1	TGTGCCAGCAGCCAACAGGGGGGAAAGAACACTGAAGCTTTCTTT	CASSQQGGKNTEAFF
TRBV2	few	TRBD2	TRBJ2-3	TGTGCCAGCAGTGAGGATGGTAGCGGGAGGTCTGAATATTTT	CASSEDGSGRSEYF
TRBV12-3/TRBV12-4	.	.	TRBJ2-1	TGTGCCAGCAGCCGCGGCTCCTACAATGAGCAGTTCTTC	CASSRGSYNEQFF
TRBV12-3/TRBV12-4	.	.	TRBJ1-2	TGTGCCAGCAGTCGAGAACAGAGGGAAGGCTACACCTTC	CASSREQREGYTF
TRBV14	few	.	TRBJ2-1	TGTGCCAGCAGCCCAGACACTCGTTACAATGAGCAGTTCTTC	CASSPDTRYNEQFF
TRBV19	.	.	TRBJ1-3	TGTGCCAGTAGTATGGGATCGGGGATCCACTCTGGAAACACCATATATTTT	CASSMGSGIHSGNTIYF
TRBV5-8	.	.	TRBJ1-4	TGTGCCAGCAGCTTGCTTGGGGCCACGAATGAAAAACTGTTTTTT	CASSLLGATNEKLFF
TRBV7-3	few	.	TRBJ1-5	TGTGCCAGCAGTCAAGGGGGCAATCAGCCCCAGCATTTT	CASSQGGNQPQHF
TRBV27	.	TRBD1	TRBJ1-5	TGTGCCAGCAGGCCGCGGACAGGGCGCGGGGGCAATCAGCCCCAGCATTTT	CASRPRTGRGGNQPQHF
TRBV10-2	few	TRBD2	TRBJ2-5	TGCGCCAGCAGAACTAGCGGCCCACAAGAGACCCAGTACTTC	CASRTSGPQETQYF
TRBV7-9	.	TRBD1	TRBJ1-2	TGTGCCAGCAGCTCCCAGCTGGACAGGGGTTCGGGCTACACCTTC	CASSSQLDRGSGYTF
TRBV2	.	.	TRBJ1-2	TGTGCCAGCAGTGAGCGGGCAGGGGCCCCCTATGGCTACACCTTC	CASSERAGAPYGYTF
TRBV1	.	.	TRBJ2-5	TGCACCAGCAGCTCGGGACTAGCGGGGTTACCGATAGAGACCCAGTACTTC	CTSSSGLAGLPIETQYF
TRBV20-1	.	.	TRBJ1-5	TGCAGTGCTAGTCCAGCGACCTCTAAACCGTATAGCAATCAGCCCCAGCATTTT	CSASPATSKPYSNQPQHF
TRBV7-6	.	TRBD1	TRBJ2-1	TGTGCCAGCAGCCTCATACCCGGGACAGGGGATGAGCAGTTCTTC	CASSLIPGTGDEQFF
TRBV19	.	TRBD2	TRBJ2-5	TGTGCCAGTAGCTACACTAGCGGAACGATCCAAGAGACCCAGTACTTC	CASSYTSGTIQETQYF
TRBV28	few	.	TRBJ2-4	TGTGCCAGCAGTTTACGACTGCCTCTAGCCAAAAACATTCAGTACTTC	CASSLRLPLAKNIQYF
TRBV3-1/TRBV3-2	once	.	TRBJ2-1	TGTGCCAGCAGCCAAGGGAGGAGTAGCGATGAGCAGTTCTTC	CASSQGRSSDEQFF
TRBV5-6	few	.	TRBJ2-2	TGTGCCAGCAGCTTGGTCTCGACCGGGGAGCTGTTTTTT	CASSLVSTGELFF
TRBV7-2	.	TRBD1	TRBJ2-5	TGTGCCAGCAGTCCAGGTCGGACAGGGGAGACCCAGTACTTC	CASSPGRTGETQYF
TRBV19	.	TRBD2	TRBJ2-3	TGTGCCAGTAGTATATTAGCCGGGGGGGTTCCGGATACGCAGTATTTT	CASSILAGGVPDTQYF
TRBV10-3	.	TRBD2	TRBJ2-1	TGTGCCATCAGTGAACACCCTAGCGGGAGAGATGAGCAGTTCTTC	CAISEHPSGRDEQFF
TRBV6-5	.	.	TRBJ2-7	TGTGCCAGCTCCCGAGTGGGCCTCATGTACGAGCAGTACTTC	CASSRVGLMYEQYF
TRBV7-9	.	TRBD1	TRBJ2-3	TGTGCCAGCAGCCCACGACAGGGTTGGTCAGATACGCAGTATTTT	CASSPRQGWSDTQYF
TRBV19	.	.	TRBJ1-5	TGTGCCAGTAGTTATGGGCTTCGAAGGCCCCAGCATTTT	CASSYGLRRPQHF
TRBV19	.	.	TRBJ1-2	TGTGCCAGTAGTATTGAAGGGGTATCTGGCTACACCTTC	CASSIEGVSGYTF
TRBV7-8	.	.	TRBJ2-2	TGTGCCAGCAGCTTAAGGACAGCCTCTAATATTAACACCGGGGAGCTGTTTTTT	CASSLRTASNINTGELFF
TRBV4-3	.	.	TRBJ1-1	TGCGCCAGCAGCCAAGGGAGGGGCACTGAAGCTTTCTTT	CASSQGRGTEAFF
TRBV28	.	.	TRBJ2-5	TGTGCCAGCAGACCCCTGGACTCCGTCAGGACCCAGTACTTC	CASRPLDSVRTQYF
TRBV6-2/TRBV6-3	.	.	TRBJ1-6	TGTGCCAGCAGTGGCAGCGGCGGCTCCTATAATTCACCCCTCCACTTT	CASSGSGGSYNSPLHF
TRBV6-6	.	.	TRBJ1-2	TGTGCCAGCAGTTACTCCGACAGGTTTGACTATGGCTACACCTTC	CASSYSDRFDYGYTF
TRBV6-1	.	TRBD2	TRBJ2-7	TGTGCCAGCAGTGAAAGACAGGGCCTACTCGCGGGGGGGTTCTACGAGCAGTACTTC	CASSERQGLLAGGFYEQYF
TRBV7-2	once	.	TRBJ2-7	TGTGCCAGCAGCTTAGAAACAAGCTCCTACGAGCAGTACTTC	CASSLETSSYEQYF
TRBV19	.	.	TRBJ1-6	TGTGCCAGCTCGGAGTCGGAGAATTCACCCCTCCACTTT	CASSESENSPLHF
TRBV7-6	.	TRBD1	TRBJ2-7	TGTGCCAGCAGCAAGGACAGGGCGGACGAGCAGTACTTC	CASSKDRADEQYF
TRBV7-7	few	.	TRBJ1-5	TGTGCTAGCAGAGCCGGGGCAGGGGCGAGGCAGCCCCAGCATTTT	CASRAGAGARQPQHF
TRBV4-3	.	.	TRBJ2-3	TGCGCCAGCAGCCAAGATAGCGACGGGAGTGCGCAGTATTTT	CASSQDSDGSAQYF
TRBV19	.	.	TRBJ1-2	TGTGCCAGTAGTCCAGACAGAGCTAACTATGGCTACACCTTC	CASSPDRANYGYTF
TRBV7-4	.	TRBD1	TRBJ1-5	TGTGCCAGCAGCTTGGAGGGGGGACAGGGCTCGGTGAGCAATCAGCCCCAGCATTTT	CASSLEGGQGSVSNQPQHF
TRBV9	.	.	TRBJ1-2	TGTGCCAGCAGCGTAGAGAGAAGGGGAGGGGACTCGAGCTATGGCTACACCTTC	CASSVERRGGDSSYGYTF
TRBV5-4	.	.	TRBJ2-1	TGTGCCAGCAGCTTGTCGTCTAGCTTTCGGGACAATGAGCAGTTCTTC	CASSLSSSFRDNEQFF